The 15 T cell receptor beta chains reported below all come from one sample, sequenced in a study of CXCR3-negative and CXCR3-positive naive CD8 T cells. 5' RACE that incorporated UMI labels was used to prepare the TRB cDNA libraries. From the 5' RACE reads, TCRdb lists one entry per CDR3 protein and no DNA. Here the sample table reports 120,000 to 150,000 distinct CDR3 sequences. Antigens of these TCRs are unknown. Findings and limits, study-wide: When CXCR3-positive naive cells were set against CXCR3-negative naive cells, the former had more hydrophobic TRB CDR3s.

Sequencing was performed on naive CXCR3+ CD8+ T cells from blood. The subset here: CD45RO-CCR7+CD27+CD95- naive CD8+ T cells expressing CXCR3 (TNR3+). The receptors derive from a human donor in good health. Some clones in this sample may be carry-over from other donors' samples.

The chain is built from TRBV7-9 and TRBJ2-1; there is no DNA to check the TCRdb D call of TRBD1. The germline gives CDR1 SEHNR, CDR2 FQNEAQ (reference sequence). The CDR3 runs 14 residues. CDR3 residues: CASRRDRDYNEQFF.

The J gene is TRBJ2-7, the V gene TRBV11-2; the D call from TCRdb, TRBD1, cannot be confirmed without DNA. CDR1 and CDR2 (germline): SGHAT, FQNNGV. This CDR3 is built from 12 residues. The CDR3 loop is CASRGASYEQYF.

This chain links TRBV12-3 or TRBV12-4 with TRBJ2-5; TCRdb returns TRBD1, unconfirmable since there is no DNA. The CDR3 has 13 residues. The CDR3 region is CASRRGLQETQYF.

The chain is built from TRBV10-2 and TRBJ1-4; the TCRdb D gene call, TRBD1, has no DNA to confirm it. Per germline, CDR1 WSHSY and CDR2 SAAADI. The CDR3 is made up of 14 amino acids. The CDR3 loop reads CASSTGATNEKLFF.

The chain joins TRBV3-1 to TRBJ2-1; TCRdb proposes TRBD2, but this gene call is untestable without DNA. CDR3 length: 16 residues. Germline assignment: CDR1 LGHDT and CDR2 YNNKEL (reference sequence). This CDR3 reads CASSPPGLAGVDEQFF.

V and J are TRBV12-3 or TRBV12-4 and TRBJ2-5; TCRdb's D call of TRBD2 is untestable without DNA. The CDR3 extends over 16 amino acids. CDR3 sequence reads: CASSPGSGGRRETQYF.

The chain carries TRBV15 and TRBJ2-7; the D call of TRBD1 rests on TCRdb alone, since no DNA is present to check it. The germline V gene encodes CDR1 LNHNV and CDR2 YYDKDF (reference sequence). This CDR3 spans 14 amino acids. This chain's CDR3 is CATSPRSNSGEQYF.

V usage is TRBV9 and J usage is TRBJ2-7; TCRdb returns TRBD1, unconfirmable since there is no DNA. The germline V gene encodes CDR1 SGDLS and CDR2 YYNGEE. This CDR3 is 15 amino acids long. The CDR3 is CASSSGQGASYEQYF.

CDR3 protein: CASSLGAGDYEQYF. V gene TRBV7-2 combines with J gene TRBJ2-7; lacking DNA, the TRBD2 call made by TCRdb goes unchecked. Germline-derived CDR1 and CDR2 are SGHTA and FQGNSA. The CDR3 has 14 amino acids.

The CDR3 reads CATSDMGLAGGEQYF. The chain has TRBV24-1 and TRBJ2-7; TCRdb's D call of TRBD2 is untestable without DNA. The CDR3 runs 15 residues. Germline V CDR1 and CDR2: KGHDR, SFDVKD.

The chain uses TRBV20-1 and TRBJ2-3; checking the TCRdb D call of TRBD2 is not possible without DNA. The CDR3 has 17 residues. CDR1 is DFQATT, CDR2 SNEGSKA, per germline (reference sequence). The CDR3 is CSARDLSLAEGTDTQYF.

V usage is TRBV10-3 and J usage is TRBJ2-2; TCRdb designates TRBD2, a call that cannot be tested without DNA. The CDR3 totals 16 residues. CDR1 ENHRY and CDR2 SYGVKD come from the germline V gene. This CDR3 is CAIRGALAGPAGELFF.

This sequence joins TRBV13 and TRBJ2-3. CDR1 and CDR2 (germline): PRHDT, FYEKMQ (reference sequence). The CDR3 is made up of 11 amino acids. The CDR3 loop is CASSYKATQYF.

This sequence joins TRBV5-1 and TRBJ1-1. Germline CDR1 and CDR2: SGHRS and YFSETQ. The CDR3 has 13 amino acids. The chain's CDR3 is CASSLNDYTEAFF.

The chain is built from TRBV12-3 or TRBV12-4 and TRBJ1-1; without DNA, the TCRdb call of TRBD1 cannot be checked. The CDR3 runs 16 residues. CDR3 protein: CASSPSTGGQNTEAFF.